This note documents a single T cell receptor (beta chain) sequence. The repertoire was sequenced with immunoSEQ multiplex PCR; TCRdb's copy has only in-frame clones and lacks some. The sample lists 210,000 or so clones, 80% to 90% occurring once. This record comes from a study of blood T cell repertoires in COVID-19. Study at large: The analysed material was cDNA or gDNA that came from T cells, B-cell-depleted T cells, or PBMCs.

This clonotype was obtained from a man aged 50 to 59 with active or convalescent COVID-19. Sequenced: peripheral blood.

CDR3 nucleotides: TGTGCCAGCAGTTCCAAACTCACGTCGGAGCAGTTCTTC. Translation gives CASSSKLTSEQFF. V is TRBV2 and J is TRBJ2-1; the D is unclear. V was shortened by 5 bases and J by 10 bases, with 15 bases between the two germline ends. Germline values: CDR1 SNHLY, CDR2 FYNNEI. This CDR3 spans 13 amino acids.